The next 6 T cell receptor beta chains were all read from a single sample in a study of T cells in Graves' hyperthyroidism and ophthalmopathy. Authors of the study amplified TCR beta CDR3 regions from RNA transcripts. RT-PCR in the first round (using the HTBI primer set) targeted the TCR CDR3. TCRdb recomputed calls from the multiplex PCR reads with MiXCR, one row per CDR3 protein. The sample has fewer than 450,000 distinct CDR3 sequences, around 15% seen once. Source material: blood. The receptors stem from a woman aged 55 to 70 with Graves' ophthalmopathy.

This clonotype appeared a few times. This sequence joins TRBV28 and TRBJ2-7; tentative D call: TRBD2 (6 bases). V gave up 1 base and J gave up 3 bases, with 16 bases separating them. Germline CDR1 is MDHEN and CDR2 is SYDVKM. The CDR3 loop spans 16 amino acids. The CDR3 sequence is CASSLFAGTILYEQYF. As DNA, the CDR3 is TGTGCCAGCAGTTTATTTGCGGGAACTATCCTCTACGAGCAGTACTTC. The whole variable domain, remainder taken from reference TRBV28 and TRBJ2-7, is DVKVTQSSRYLVKRTGEKVFLECVQDMDHENMFWYRQDPGLGLRLIYFSYDVKMKEKGDIPEGYSVSREKKERFSLILESASTNQTSMYLCASSLFAGTILYEQYFGPGTRLTVT.

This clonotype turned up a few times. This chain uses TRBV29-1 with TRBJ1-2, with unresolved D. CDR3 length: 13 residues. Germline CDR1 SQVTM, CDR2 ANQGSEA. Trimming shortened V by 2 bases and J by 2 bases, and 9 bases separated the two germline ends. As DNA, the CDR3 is TGCAGCGTTGAACGTCAGGTCAACTATGGCTACACCTTC. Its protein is CSVERQVNYGYTF. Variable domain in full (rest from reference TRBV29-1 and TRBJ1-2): SAVISQKPSRDICQRGTSLTIQCQVDSQVTMMFWYRQQPGQSLTLIATANQGSEATYESGFVIDKFPISRPNLTFSTLTVSNMSPEDSSIYLCSVERQVNYGYTFGSGTRLTVV.

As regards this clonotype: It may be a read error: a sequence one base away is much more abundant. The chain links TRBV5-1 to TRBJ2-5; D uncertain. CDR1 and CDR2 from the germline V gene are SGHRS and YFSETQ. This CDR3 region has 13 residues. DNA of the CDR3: TGCGCCGGCAGCTTCACGATCCCCGAGACCCAGTACTTC. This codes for CAGSFTIPETQYF.

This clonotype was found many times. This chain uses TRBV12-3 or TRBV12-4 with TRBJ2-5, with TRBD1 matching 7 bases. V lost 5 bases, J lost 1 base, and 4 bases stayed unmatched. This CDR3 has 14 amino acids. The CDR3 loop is CASSIGDSQETQYF. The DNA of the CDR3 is TGTGCCAGCAGTATCGGGGACAGCCAAGAGACCCAGTACTTC.

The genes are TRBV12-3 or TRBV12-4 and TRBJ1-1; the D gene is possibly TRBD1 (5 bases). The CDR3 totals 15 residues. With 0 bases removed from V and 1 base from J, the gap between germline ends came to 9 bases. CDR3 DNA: TGTGCCAGCAGTTTAGCCGGGGCCAGGAACACTGAAGCTTTCTTT. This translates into CASSLAGARNTEAFF.

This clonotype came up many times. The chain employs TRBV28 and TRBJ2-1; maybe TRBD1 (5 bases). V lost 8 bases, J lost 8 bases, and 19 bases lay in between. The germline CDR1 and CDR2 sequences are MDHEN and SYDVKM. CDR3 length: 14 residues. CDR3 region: CASSQGGSLDEQFF. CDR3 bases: TGTGCCAGCTCCCAGGGCGGATCGCTTGATGAGCAGTTCTTC. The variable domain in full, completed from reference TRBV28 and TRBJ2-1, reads DVKVTQSSRYLVKRTGEKVFLECVQDMDHENMFWYRQDPGLGLRLIYFSYDVKMKEKGDIPEGYSVSREKKERFSLILESASTNQTSMYLCASSQGGSLDEQFFGPGTRLTVL.